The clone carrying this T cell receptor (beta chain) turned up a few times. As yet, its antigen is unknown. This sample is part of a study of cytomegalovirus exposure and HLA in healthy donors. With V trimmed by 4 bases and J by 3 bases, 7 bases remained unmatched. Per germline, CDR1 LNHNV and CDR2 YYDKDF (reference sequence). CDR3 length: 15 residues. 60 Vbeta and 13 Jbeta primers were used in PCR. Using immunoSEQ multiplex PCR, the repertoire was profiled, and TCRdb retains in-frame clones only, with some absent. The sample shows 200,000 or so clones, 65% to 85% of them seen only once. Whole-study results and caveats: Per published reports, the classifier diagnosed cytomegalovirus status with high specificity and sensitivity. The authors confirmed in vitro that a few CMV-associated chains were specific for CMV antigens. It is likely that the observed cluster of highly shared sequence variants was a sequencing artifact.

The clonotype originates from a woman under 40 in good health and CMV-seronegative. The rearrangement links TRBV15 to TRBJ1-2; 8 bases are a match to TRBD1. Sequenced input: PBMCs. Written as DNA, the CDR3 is TGTGCCACCAGCAAAACAGGGGGGGATGACTATGGCTACACCTTC. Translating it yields CATSKTGGDDYGYTF.